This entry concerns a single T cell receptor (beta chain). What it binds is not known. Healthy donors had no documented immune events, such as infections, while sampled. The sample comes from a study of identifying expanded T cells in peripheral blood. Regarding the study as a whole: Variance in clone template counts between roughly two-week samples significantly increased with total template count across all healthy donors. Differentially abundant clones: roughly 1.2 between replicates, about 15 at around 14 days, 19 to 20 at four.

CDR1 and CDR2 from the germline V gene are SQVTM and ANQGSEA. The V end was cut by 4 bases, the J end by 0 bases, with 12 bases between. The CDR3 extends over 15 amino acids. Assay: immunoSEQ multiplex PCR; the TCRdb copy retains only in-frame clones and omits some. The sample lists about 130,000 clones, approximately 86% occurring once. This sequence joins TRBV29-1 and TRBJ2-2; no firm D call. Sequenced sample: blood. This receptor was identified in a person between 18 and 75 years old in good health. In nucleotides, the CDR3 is TGCAGCGTTGGGCTCCGGACGACGAACACCGGGGAGCTGTTTTTT. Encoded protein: CSVGLRTTNTGELFF.